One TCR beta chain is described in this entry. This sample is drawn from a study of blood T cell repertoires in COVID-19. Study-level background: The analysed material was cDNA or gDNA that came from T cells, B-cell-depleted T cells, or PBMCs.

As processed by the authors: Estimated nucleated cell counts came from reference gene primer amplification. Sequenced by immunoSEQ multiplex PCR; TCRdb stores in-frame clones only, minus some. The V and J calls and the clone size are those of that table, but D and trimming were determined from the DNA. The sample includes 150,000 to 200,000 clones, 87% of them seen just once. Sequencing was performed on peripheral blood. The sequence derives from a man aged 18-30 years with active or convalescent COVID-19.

The CDR3 spells CASSLDSSTIYGYTF. The DNA for the CDR3 is TGCGCCAGCAGCTTGGATAGTTCCACTATCTATGGCTACACCTTC. The rearrangement uses TRBV5-1 and TRBJ1-2; D unclear. CDR1 is SGHRS and CDR2 is YFSETQ in the germline V gene. V was cut by 0 bases and J by 4 bases, with 13 bases left in between. This CDR3 has 15 residues.